These 21 T cell receptor beta chains originate from one sample sequenced in a study of cytomegalovirus exposure and HLA in healthy donors. PCR used 60 Vbeta primers and 13 Jbeta primers. Profiling relied on immunoSEQ multiplex PCR, and the TCRdb table lists in-frame clones only, not all of them. The sample has 150,000 to 200,000 clones, around 75% seen once; the top ten hold 6.3%. What was sequenced was PBMCs. Source of these receptors: a man in his forties in good health and CMV-seropositive.

V usage is TRBV19 and J usage is TRBJ2-2; tentatively, D is TRBD2 (5 bases). The V gene lost 4 bases and the J gene lost 0 bases, with 15 bases spanning the gap. The CDR3 runs to 17 residues. Germline V gives CDR1 LNHDA, CDR2 SQIVND (reference sequence). CDR3 sequence (DNA): TGTGCCAGTAGTACTGGAATGGACTTCGCGAACACCGGGGAGCTGTTTTTT. Encoded protein: CASSTGMDFANTGELFF.

The J gene is TRBJ1-1, the V gene TRBV11-2; D not resolved. The CDR3 consists of 12 residues. CDR1 and CDR2 (germline): SGHAT, FQNNGV. V was cut by 5 bases and J by 5 bases, with 9 bases left in between. Written as DNA, the CDR3 is TGTGCCAGCAGCGAGAGTCGGACTGAAGCTTTCTTT. Translated: CASSESRTEAFF.

J is TRBJ1-2 and V is TRBV5-6; 11 bases map to TRBD1. Trimming at V came to 0 bases and at J to 7 bases, leaving 5 bases not matched to a gene. Looked up from germline, CDR1 is SGHDT and CDR2 is YYEEEE. There are 15 residues in the CDR3. CDR3 amino acids: CASSLGGQGAFGYTF. In nucleotides, the CDR3 is TGTGCCAGCAGCTTGGGTGGACAGGGGGCGTTTGGCTACACCTTC.

V is TRBV4-3 and J is TRBJ2-1; D is possibly TRBD2 (5 bases). The CDR3 loop spans 14 amino acids. Germline V lookup: CDR1 LGHNA, CDR2 YSLEER. The germline V and J ends were trimmed by 0 bases and 9 bases, with 12 bases remaining between them. The CDR3 sequence: CASSQDPSTAEQFF. CDR3 nucleotide sequence: TGCGCCAGCAGCCAAGATCCTAGCACGGCTGAGCAGTTCTTC.

The rearrangement joins TRBV19 to TRBJ1-1; a weak D match, TRBD1 (5 bases). Germline V gene data show CDR1 as LNHDA and CDR2 as SQIVND (reference sequence). The CDR3 is 14 amino acids. With 7 bases removed from V and 3 bases from J, the gap between germline ends came to 15 bases. In nucleotides, the CDR3 is TGTGCCAGTACCCCTGGCTGGGGGGACACTGAAGCTTTCTTT. Its translation is CASTPGWGDTEAFF.

The chain joins TRBV2 to TRBJ1-1; possibly TRBD1 for D (5 bases). This CDR3 is 13 amino acids long. Germline-derived CDR1 and CDR2 are SNHLY and FYNNEI. V lost 0 bases and J lost 8, with 10 bases in between. The CDR3 region has the DNA TGTGCCAGCAGTGAAGCGGCAGGGTGGGAAGCTTTCTTT. Translation gives CASSEAAGWEAFF.

The chain uses TRBV6-5 and TRBJ1-3; 8 bases fit TRBD1. The trim removed 6 bases at V and 3 bases at J, leaving 7 bases unmatched. This CDR3 comprises 15 residues. From germline, CDR1 is MNHEY and CDR2 SVGAGI. DNA for the CDR3: TGTGCCAGCAGGAGGAGGACAGGGAGTGGAAACACCATATATTTT. The encoded protein is CASRRRTGSGNTIYF.

V is TRBV7-9 and J is TRBJ2-3; 9 bases are shared with TRBD2. With 5 bases clipped from V and 2 bases from J, the junction kept 8 bases outside the gene matches. The CDR3 has 16 amino acids. Germline CDR1 is SEHNR and CDR2 is FQNEAQ (reference sequence). DNA of the CDR3: TGTGCCAGCAGCCGACTAGCGGCGAAACTCACAGATACGCAGTATTTT. Amino acid sequence: CASSRLAAKLTDTQYF.

The V gene is TRBV10-3, the J gene TRBJ1-1; D remains unclear. V was cut by 10 bases and J by 0 bases, with 12 bases left in between. The CDR3 length is 13 residues. Per the germline V gene, CDR1 is ENHRY and CDR2 is SYGVKD. The CDR3 DNA reads as TGTGCCACCCGGGGAAATATGAACACTGAAGCTTTCTTT. Protein product: CATRGNMNTEAFF.

This clone has just a few counts. Here the CDR3 DNA reads TGTGCCAGCAGCCCCGGACAGGGACGCAATCAGCCCCAGCATTTT. This codes for CASSPGQGRNQPQHF. V gene TRBV7-2 combines with J gene TRBJ1-5; TRBD1 aligns across 8 bases. This CDR3 contains 15 residues. Germline CDR1 SGHTA, CDR2 FQGNSA. J was trimmed by 2 bases and V by 5 bases; bases with no gene match: 5. Supplemented by reference TRBV7-2 and TRBJ1-5, the full variable domain reads GAGVSQSPSNKVTEKGKDVELRCDPISGHTALYWYRQSLGQGLEFLIYFQGNSAPDKSGLPSDRFSAERTGGSVSTLTIQRTQQEDSAVYLCASSPGQGRNQPQHFGDGTRLSIL.

This sequence joins TRBV5-6 and TRBJ2-2; maybe TRBD2 (5 bases). CDR3 length: 17 amino acids. The V end was cut by 4 bases, the J end by 6 bases, with 22 bases between. CDR1 is SGHDT and CDR2 is YYEEEE in the germline V gene. The CDR3 nucleotides read TGTGCCAGCAGCGCATTTGGAGGTCTAGTACGGCCCGGGGAGCTGTTTTTT. It translates to CASSAFGGLVRPGELFF.

The chain has TRBV28 and TRBJ2-1, with TRBD2 matching over 13 bases. Trimming took 6 bases from V and 7 from J; bases not matched to a gene: 6. Germline lookup yields CDR1 MDHEN and CDR2 SYDVKM. The CDR3 sequence is 15 residues long. CDR3 loop: CASRDGLAGENEQFF. The DNA of the CDR3 is TGTGCCAGCAGAGACGGACTAGCGGGGGAAAATGAGCAGTTCTTC.

CDR3 nucleotides: TGTGCCAGCAGTTTGGAGGGGGCTTTTAATTCACCCCTCCACTTT. Protein: CASSLEGAFNSPLHF. This sequence joins TRBV28 and TRBJ1-6; 7 bases line up with TRBD1. In germline, CDR1 is MDHEN, CDR2 SYDVKM. This CDR3 contains 15 residues. With V trimmed by 3 bases and J by 6 bases, 5 bases remained unmatched.

Notes on this clone: Its ends do not fully match the called genes, so a read error is possible. The DNA of the CDR3 is TGTGCCAGCAGTCCTCCTGGGATTACAGGGTGGACTGAAGCCTTCTTT. Protein sequence: CASSPPGITGWTEAFF. V and J are TRBV28 and TRBJ1-1, with a tentative D call TRBD1 (6 bases). The CDR3 has 16 amino acids. The germline V gene encodes CDR1 MDHEN and CDR2 SYDVKM. The whole variable domain, filled in from reference TRBV28 and TRBJ1-1, reads DVKVTQSSRYLVKRTGEKVFLECVQDMDHENMFWYRQDPGLGLRLIYFSYDVKMKEKGDIPEGYSVSREKKERFSLILESASTNQTSMYLCASSPPGITGWTEAFFGQGTRLTVV.

This chain uses TRBV5-1 with TRBJ2-2; 15 bases agree with TRBD2. V gave up 3 bases and J gave up 0 bases; unmatched junction bases: 3. Germline V CDR1 and CDR2: SGHRS, YFSETQ. This CDR3 comprises 18 residues. The CDR3 DNA is TGCGCCAGCAGCTCGGGACTAGCGGGGGGCCCGAACACCGGGGAGCTGTTTTTT. Amino acid sequence: CASSSGLAGGPNTGELFF.

The chain joins TRBV29-1 to TRBJ1-3; TRBD1 might be the D (5 bases). This CDR3 is built from 12 residues. Germline V CDR1 and CDR2: SQVTM, ANQGSEA. With 0 bases removed from V and 12 bases from J, the gap between germline ends came to 12 bases. CDR3 nucleotides: TGCAGCGTTGAAGATCCGGGGGGGTTCATATATTTT. Its translation is CSVEDPGGFIYF. Full variable domain (remainder filled in from reference TRBV29-1 and TRBJ1-3): SAVISQKPSRDICQRGTSLTIQCQVDSQVTMMFWYRQQPGQSLTLIATANQGSEATYESGFVIDKFPISRPNLTFSTLTVSNMSPEDSSIYLCSVEDPGGFIYFGEGSWLTVV.

This chain links TRBV5-1 with TRBJ1-2, with D unresolved. The CDR3 is 13 residues long. The germline V gene has CDR1 SGHRS and CDR2 YFSETQ. The V gene lost 0 bases and the J gene lost 6 bases, with 9 bases spanning the gap. The DNA for the CDR3 is TGCGCCAGCAGCTTGGGGCCGGAGGATGGCTACACCTTC. Its protein product is CASSLGPEDGYTF.

This chain links TRBV5-1 with TRBJ2-7, with 10 bases matching TRBD1. Germline loops: CDR1 SGHRS, CDR2 YFSETQ. The CDR3 loop spans 15 amino acids. V trimming: 2 bases; J trimming: 4 bases; junction bases outside the gene matches: 6. The CDR3 coding sequence is TGCGCCAGCAGCTTTGACAGGGGGCATGTGTACGAGCAGTACTTC. Translated: CASSFDRGHVYEQYF.

The chain carries TRBV11-1 and TRBJ2-2; D remains unclear. This CDR3 is built from 13 residues. Trimming cost V 5 bases and J 5 bases, with 9 bases left between them. In germline, CDR1 is SGHAT, CDR2 FQDESV (reference sequence). In DNA form, the CDR3 reads TGTGCCAGCAGCACGAGACAAACCGGGGAGCTGTTTTTT. Its translation is CASSTRQTGELFF.

V and J are TRBV27 and TRBJ2-7, with 11 bases aligning to TRBD2. The CDR3 consists of 14 residues. Germline assignment: CDR1 MNHEY and CDR2 SMNVEV (reference sequence). The junction had 4 bases not matched to a gene; V was cut back by 5 bases and J by 4 bases. The CDR3 nucleotides read TGTGCCAGCAGTCCGGGACTAGCGGCGTACGAGCAGTACTTC. Its protein is CASSPGLAAYEQYF.

The CDR3 loop reads CASSVTSGGTDTQYF. CDR3 in DNA: TGTGCCAGCAGCGTAACTAGCGGTGGCACAGATACGCAGTATTTT. The chain links TRBV9 to TRBJ2-3, with TRBD2 matching over 8 bases. V lost 1 base, J lost 1 base, and 2 bases stayed unmatched. The CDR3 spans 15 residues. Germline CDR1 reads SGDLS; CDR2 reads YYNGEE.